This is a list of T cell receptor beta chains from one sample in a study of human T cells and chemical hapten exposure. TCRdb processed the RACE reads anew with MiXCR; each CDR3 protein has one entry. The data contain roughly 260,000 distinct CDR3 sequences, around 9.3% of them singletons. Sequences were derived from whole blood, sampled in connection with sensitization to the hapten diphenylcyclopropenone (DPC). Every receptor here comes from a woman in her forties with alopecia areata. Some clones in this sample may be carry-over from other donors' samples. Both conserved end residues are part of each CDR3. D genes are given only for firm matches. Clone size is shown for a subset of rows, as once, few, many or a class of expanded clone.

J | V | D | size | CDR3 | DNA
TRBJ1-1 | TRBV27 | - | few | CASSPMLNTEAFF | TGTGCCAGCAGTCCCATGTTGAACACTGAAGCTTTCTTT
TRBJ2-1 | TRBV7-8 | - | - | CASSLARWGPREQFF | TGTGCCAGCAGCTTAGCGCGGTGGGGGCCCCGCGAGCAGTTCTTC
TRBJ1-4 | TRBV4-1 | TRBD1 | many | CASSRRTGGNEKLFF | TGCGCCAGCAGCCGCAGAACAGGGGGGAATGAAAAACTGTTTTTT
TRBJ2-1 | TRBV15 | TRBD1 | few | CATSRSAGQGAIEQFF | TGTGCCACCAGCAGAAGTGCGGGACAGGGGGCGATTGAGCAGTTCTTC
TRBJ2-5 | TRBV27 | - | many | CASSSYTGETQYF | TGTGCCAGCAGTTCCTATACCGGGGAGACCCAGTACTTC
TRBJ1-1 | TRBV20-1 | TRBD1 | few | CKVRQGPNTEAFF | TGCAAGGTACGACAGGGGCCGAACACTGAAGCTTTCTTT
TRBJ2-3 | TRBV5-1 | - | many | CASSLAGTSDTQYF | TGCGCCAGCAGCTTGGCCGGCACTTCAGATACGCAGTATTTT
TRBJ2-1 | TRBV29-1 | TRBD2 | many | CSVETGGYNEQFF | TGCAGCGTTGAAACGGGAGGGTACAATGAGCAGTTCTTC
TRBJ1-5 | TRBV12-3/TRBV12-4 | - | few | CASSLDGQPQHF | TGTGCCAGCAGTTTGGATGGTCAGCCCCAGCATTTT
TRBJ2-7 | TRBV20-1 | TRBD2 | - | CSASLAGRTFEQYF | TGCAGTGCTAGTTTAGCGGGCAGGACCTTCGAGCAGTACTTC
TRBJ2-2 | TRBV7-6 | - | - | CASGPVNTGELFF | TGTGCCAGCGGCCCCGTGAACACCGGGGAGCTGTTTTTT
TRBJ2-7 | TRBV27 | - | many | CASSLSRAYEQYF | TGTGCCAGCAGTTTATCGCGAGCCTACGAGCAGTACTTC
TRBJ1-1 | TRBV13 | - | - | CASSLAGGLGAFF | TGTGCCAGCAGCTTAGCGGGCGGCCTAGGAGCTTTCTTT
TRBJ1-1 | TRBV3-1 | - | many | CASSPPAGWAGTEAFF | TGTGCCAGCAGCCCCCCGGCAGGGTGGGCCGGCACTGAAGCTTTCTTT
TRBJ1-1 | TRBV6-5 | - | - | CASSYAQGFTTGSPEAFF | TGTGCCAGCAGTTACGCCCAGGGATTCACAACCGGATCACCTGAAGCTTTCTTT
TRBJ2-7 | TRBV7-9 | TRBD2 | few | CASSPGLARPPSYEQYF | TGTGCCAGCAGCCCGGGACTAGCGCGTCCTCCCTCCTACGAGCAGTACTTC
TRBJ1-4 | TRBV7-2 | TRBD1 | few | CASSPGTGATNEKLFF | TGTGCCAGCAGCCCCGGGACAGGGGCAACTAATGAAAAACTGTTTTTT
TRBJ1-1 | TRBV7-3 | - | many | CASRRQADTEAFF | TGTGCCAGCAGAAGACAGGCCGACACTGAAGCTTTCTTT
TRBJ2-1 | TRBV20-1 | TRBD2 | - | CSAPLRTSGGGSYNEQFF | TGCAGTGCCCCCCTCAGGACTAGCGGGGGCGGCTCCTACAATGAGCAGTTCTTC
TRBJ2-7 | TRBV28 | - | few | CASSPPPGLATNYEQYF | TGTGCCAGCAGTCCCCCCCCGGGGCTAGCGACTAACTACGAGCAGTACTTC
TRBJ1-6 | TRBV25-1 | - | many | CASSEYHRSSYNSPLHF | TGTGCCAGCAGTGAATATCACAGGAGCTCCTATAATTCACCCCTCCACTTT
TRBJ2-3 | TRBV21-1 | - | - | CASSVLTSGEGTDTQYF | TGTGCCAGCAGCGTGTTAACTAGCGGAGAAGGTACAGATACGCAGTATTTT
TRBJ1-1 | TRBV5-1 | TRBD1 | - | CASHHRETGALNTEAFF | TGCGCCAGCCACCATCGCGAGACAGGGGCTCTGAACACTGAAGCTTTCTTT
TRBJ2-7 | TRBV4-2 | - | few | CASSQESSPSSYEQYF | TGTGCCAGCAGCCAAGAATCATCACCGTCCTCCTACGAGCAGTACTTC
TRBJ2-7 | TRBV2 | - | few | CASRPSRSEQYF | TGTGCCAGCAGGCCGTCTAGAAGCGAGCAGTACTTC
TRBJ1-2 | TRBV10-3 | - | few | CAISPREEAGGGYTF | TGTGCCATCAGCCCCCGGGAGGAGGCAGGAGGGGGCTACACCTTC